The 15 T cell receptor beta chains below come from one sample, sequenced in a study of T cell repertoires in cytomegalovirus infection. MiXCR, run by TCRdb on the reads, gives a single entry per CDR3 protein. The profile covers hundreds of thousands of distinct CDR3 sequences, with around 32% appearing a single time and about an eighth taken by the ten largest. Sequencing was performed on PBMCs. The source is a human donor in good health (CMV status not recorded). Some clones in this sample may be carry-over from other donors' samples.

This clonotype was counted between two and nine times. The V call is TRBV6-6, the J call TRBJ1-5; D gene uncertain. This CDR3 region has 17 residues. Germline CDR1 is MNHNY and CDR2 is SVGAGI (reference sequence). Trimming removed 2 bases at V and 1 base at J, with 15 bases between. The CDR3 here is CASSYQARVTSNQPQHF. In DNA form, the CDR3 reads TGTGCCAGCAGTTACCAAGCGAGGGTTACAAGCAATCAGCCCCAGCATTTT.

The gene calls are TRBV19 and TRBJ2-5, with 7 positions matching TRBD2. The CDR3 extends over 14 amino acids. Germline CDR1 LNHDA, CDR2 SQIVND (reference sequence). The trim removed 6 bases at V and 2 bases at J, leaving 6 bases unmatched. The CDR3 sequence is CASSQLAQQETQYF. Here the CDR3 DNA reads TGTGCCAGTAGCCAACTAGCGCAACAAGAGACCCAGTACTTC.

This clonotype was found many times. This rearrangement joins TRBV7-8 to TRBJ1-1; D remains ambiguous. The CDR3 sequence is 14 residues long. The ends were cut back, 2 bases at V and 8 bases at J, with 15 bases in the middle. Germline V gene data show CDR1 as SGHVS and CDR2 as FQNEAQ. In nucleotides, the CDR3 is TGTGCCAGCAGCTTAAATCCTCTCGGGGAGGAAGCTTTCTTT. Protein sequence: CASSLNPLGEEAFF.

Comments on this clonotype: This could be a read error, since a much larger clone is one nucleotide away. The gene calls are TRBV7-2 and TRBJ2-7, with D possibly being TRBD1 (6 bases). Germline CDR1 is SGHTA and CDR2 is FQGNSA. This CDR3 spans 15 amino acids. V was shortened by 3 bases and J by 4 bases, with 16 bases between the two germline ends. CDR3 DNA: TGTGCCAGCAGCTTTTCCGGGACAAGGGTTTACGAGCAGTACTTC. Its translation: CASSFSGTRVYEQYF.

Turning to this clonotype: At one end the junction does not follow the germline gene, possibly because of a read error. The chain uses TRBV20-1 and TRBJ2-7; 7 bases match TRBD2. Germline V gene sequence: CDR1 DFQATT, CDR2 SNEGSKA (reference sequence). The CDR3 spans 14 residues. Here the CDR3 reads CSARAGTTSYEKYF. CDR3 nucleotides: TGCAGTGCTAGAGCCGGGACTACATCATACGAGAAGTACTTC.

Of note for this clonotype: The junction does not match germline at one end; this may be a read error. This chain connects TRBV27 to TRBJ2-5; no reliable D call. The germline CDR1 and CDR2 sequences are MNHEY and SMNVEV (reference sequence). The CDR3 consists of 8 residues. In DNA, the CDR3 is TGTGCCAGCACCCCCCTTGACTTC. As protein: CASTPLDF.

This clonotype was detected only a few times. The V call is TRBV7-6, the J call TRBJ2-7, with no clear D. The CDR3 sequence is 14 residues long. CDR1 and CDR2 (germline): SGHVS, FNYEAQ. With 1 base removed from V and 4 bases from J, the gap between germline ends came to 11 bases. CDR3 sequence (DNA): TGTGCCAGCAGCTTAGGGGGAAAGACTTACGAGCAGTACTTC. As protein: CASSLGGKTYEQYF.

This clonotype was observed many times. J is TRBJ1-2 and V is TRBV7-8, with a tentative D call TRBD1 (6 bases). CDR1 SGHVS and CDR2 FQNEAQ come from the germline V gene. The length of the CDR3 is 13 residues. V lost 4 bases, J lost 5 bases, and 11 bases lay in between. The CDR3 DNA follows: TGTGCCAGCAGCTCCTTCAGGGGTTATGGCTACACCTTC. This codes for CASSSFRGYGYTF.

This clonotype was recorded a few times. The CDR3: CASSNRGRGEGSNQPQHF. The CDR3 DNA reads TGTGCCAGCAGTAACAGGGGGAGGGGGGAGGGGAGCAATCAGCCCCAGCATTTT. J is TRBJ1-5 and V is TRBV6-5; 8 bases fit TRBD1. With 5 bases clipped from V and 1 base from J, the junction kept 13 bases outside the gene matches. This CDR3 comprises 18 residues. Germline CDR1 reads MNHEY; CDR2 reads SVGAGI.

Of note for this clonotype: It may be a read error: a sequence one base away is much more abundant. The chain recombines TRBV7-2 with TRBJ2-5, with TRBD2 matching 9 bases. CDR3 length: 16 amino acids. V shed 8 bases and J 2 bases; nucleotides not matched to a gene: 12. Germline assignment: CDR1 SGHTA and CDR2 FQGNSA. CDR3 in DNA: TGTGCCAGCGGCGGGGGAGGACTAGCGTGGCAAGAGACCCAGTACTTC. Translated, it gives CASGGGGLAWQETQYF. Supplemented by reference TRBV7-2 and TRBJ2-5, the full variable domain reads GAGVSQSPSNKVTEKGKDVELRCDPISGHTALYWYRQSLGQGLEFLIYFQGNSAPDKSGLPSDRFSAERTGGSVSTLTIQRTQQEDSAVYLCASGGGGLAWQETQYFGPGTRLLVL.

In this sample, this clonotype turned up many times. The CDR3 loop reads CASSLGEYNSPLHF. CDR3 sequence (DNA): TGTGCCAGCAGCTTAGGGGAGTATAATTCACCCCTCCACTTT. The rearrangement joins TRBV7-2 to TRBJ1-6; no firm D call. Per the germline V gene, CDR1 is SGHTA and CDR2 is FQGNSA. The CDR3 covers 14 residues. V was shortened by 1 base and J by 4 bases, with 5 bases between the two germline ends.

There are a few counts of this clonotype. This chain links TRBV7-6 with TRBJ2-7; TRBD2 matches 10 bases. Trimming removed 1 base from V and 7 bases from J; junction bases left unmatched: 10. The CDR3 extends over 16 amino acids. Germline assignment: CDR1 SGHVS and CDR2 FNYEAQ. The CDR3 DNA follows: TGTGCCAGCAGCTTAGTCGCTAGCGGGGGCCTATGGGAGCAGTACTTC. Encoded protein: CASSLVASGGLWEQYF.

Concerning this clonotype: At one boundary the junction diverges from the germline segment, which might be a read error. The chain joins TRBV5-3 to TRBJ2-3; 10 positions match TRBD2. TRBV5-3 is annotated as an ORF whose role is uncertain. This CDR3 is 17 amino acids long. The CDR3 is CASSLLASGGNTDTQYF. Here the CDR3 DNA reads TGTGCCAGCAGCTTGTTGGCTAGCGGGGGTAACACAGATACGCAGTATTTT.

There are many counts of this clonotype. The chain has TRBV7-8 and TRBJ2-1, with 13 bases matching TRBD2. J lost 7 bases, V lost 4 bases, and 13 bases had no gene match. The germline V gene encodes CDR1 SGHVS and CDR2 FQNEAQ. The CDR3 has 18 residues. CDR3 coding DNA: TGTGCCAGCAGCTCCCGGACTAGCGGGGGACGCGGTGTAAATGAGCAGTTCTTC. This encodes CASSSRTSGGRGVNEQFF.

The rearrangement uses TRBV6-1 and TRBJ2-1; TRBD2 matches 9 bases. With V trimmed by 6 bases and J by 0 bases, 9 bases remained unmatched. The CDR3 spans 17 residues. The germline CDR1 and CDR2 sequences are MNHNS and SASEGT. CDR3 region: CASRPRGRGGSYNEQFF. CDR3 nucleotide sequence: TGTGCCAGCAGACCTCGGGGGCGGGGGGGCTCCTACAATGAGCAGTTCTTC.